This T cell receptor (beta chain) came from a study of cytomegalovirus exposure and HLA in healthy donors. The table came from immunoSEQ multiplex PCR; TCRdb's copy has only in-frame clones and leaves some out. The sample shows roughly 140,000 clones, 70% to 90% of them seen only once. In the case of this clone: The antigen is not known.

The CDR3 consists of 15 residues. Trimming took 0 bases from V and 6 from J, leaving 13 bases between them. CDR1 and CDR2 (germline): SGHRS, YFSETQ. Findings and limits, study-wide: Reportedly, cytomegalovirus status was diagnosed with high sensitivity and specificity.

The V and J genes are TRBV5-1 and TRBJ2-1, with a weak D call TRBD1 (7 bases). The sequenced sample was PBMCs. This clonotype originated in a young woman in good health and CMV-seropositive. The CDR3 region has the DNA TGCGCCAGCAGCTTGGGTCAGGGGGGTGTCAATGAGCAGTTCTTC. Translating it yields CASSLGQGGVNEQFF. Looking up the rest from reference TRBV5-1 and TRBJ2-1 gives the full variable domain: KAGVTQTPRYLIKTRGQQVTLSCSPISGHRSVSWYQQTPGQGLQFLFEYFSETQRNKGNFPGRFSGRQFSNSRSEMNVSTLELGDSALYLCASSLGQGGVNEQFFGPGTRLTVL.